This T cell receptor beta chain was identified in a study of T cells in Graves' hyperthyroidism and ophthalmopathy (dated by TCRdb to 2018 to 2020). Context from the whole study: Peripheral blood was sampled at the time of initial diagnosis, prior to any treatment. The 100 or so discovery patients were randomly split 7:3 into training and test sets. According to the paper, TCR Vbeta CDR3 sequencing was carried out on 120 to 150 peripheral blood samples, which came from under 50 ophthalmopathy, around 75 hyperthyroidism and approximately 17 progressor patients. In addition, the study compared T-cell repertoires in thyroid tissue and in blood from a handful of Graves' hyperthyroidism patients. Prospective prediction of ophthalmopathy was tested in an independent validation cohort of fewer than 20 hyperthyroidism patients and around 16 patients who later progressed to ophthalmopathy. Once sampling was done, hyperthyroidism patients were given methimazole at a starting dose of 30 mg daily, whereas ophthalmopathy patients were given high-dose intravenous methylprednisolone. To identify TCR V-J signatures that set the groups apart, the researchers used a discovery cohort of more than 95 patients, made up of around 42 with Graves' ophthalmopathy and some 55 with stable Graves' hyperthyroidism. General conclusions and limits of the study: Most expanded thyroid clonotypes (frequency above 0.001) were also detected in blood, a finding suggesting that blood repertoires may reflect thyroid immune responses. A model built on a 13 V-J signature distinguished ophthalmopathy from stable hyperthyroidism, reaching around 90% sensitivity and about 81% specificity in cross-validation and 80%/75% in testing. Sample size was not statistically predetermined, and blinding of investigators to group allocation was not performed. In validation, the model predicted progression to ophthalmopathy with about 71% sensitivity and over 72% specificity, a median of approximately 6.7 months before onset.

About this clonotype itself: It lacks a known antigen. No qualities accompany the bases; no much larger clone lies one base away.

Graves' hyperthyroidism was defined as stable when no progression to ophthalmopathy occurred over 18 months of follow-up. The hyperthyroidism patients were between 18 and 65 years old and newly diagnosed, with a disease duration of less than 2 months. The study excluded patients with uncontrolled infections, other autoimmune diseases, pregnancy or lactation. Diagnoses were based on clinical symptoms, serum thyroxine and TRAb, thyroid ultrasound and orbital computed tomography. Ficoll-Paque density gradient centrifugation was used to isolate PBMCs from about 10 ml of fresh peripheral blood. Total RNA was extracted with Trizol reagent, and quality was checked on an Agilent 2100 Bioanalyzer. TCR beta CDR3 regions were amplified from RNA transcripts. For the first round of RT-PCR on the TCR CDR3, the HTBI primer set was used together with the Qiagen OneStep RT-PCR kit. Libraries were constructed in a second round of multiplex PCR, after which size selection and purification were carried out. Sequencing of the libraries was done on an Illumina HiSeq2000 using paired-end 100 bp reads. In the source study's methods: Raw data were processed with SOAPnuke, discarding reads with adapters, uncalled bases, mean Phred below 15, or no exact constant-primer or identifier match. COPE v1.2.5 was used to merge high-quality paired reads, and clonotypes were defined as unique nucleotide sequences. Clonotypes were aligned to IMGT TRBV, TRBD and TRBJ reference segments using MiTCR v1.1. Analysis was restricted to V-J combinations with a frequency above 0.0001, which covered 99.2% of repertoires. The TCS score was defined as the ratio of F50 (clonal expansion) to E x V (chaos), calculated using BLOSUM62-based TCRdist between CDR3 peptides within each V-J. Welch's t-statistics and random forest reduced some 510 V-J features to roughly 13, which were used in a naive Bayes classifier (R e1071). TCRdb took the public reads, trimmed them with fastp at Q25, ran MiXCR for clone calling and kept in-frame beta chains. For every CDR3 protein sequence, its rows merge into one entry that carries the most common genes and DNA. The V and J calls follow TCRdb's processing rather than the paper's. The sample table lists 350,000 to 400,000 distinct CDR3 sequences, just under 15% of them with a count of one. Around a third of the sample is taken by the ten largest.

Sequenced: blood. The sequence derives from a woman younger than 45 with Graves' hyperthyroidism.

The CDR3 region: CATSDWTSGDQETQYF. Here is the DNA: TGTGCCACCAGTGACTGGACTAGCGGAGATCAAGAGACCCAGTACTTC. The rearrangement combines TRBV24-1 with TRBJ2-5; 10 of the junction bases match TRBD2. The germline V gene supplies CDR1 KGHDR and CDR2 SFDVKD. Counted from cysteine to phenylalanine, this CDR3 has 16 amino acids. The kept DNA is CDR3 alone, 48 bases in frame from the first base. The germline V and J ends show losses of 4 bases and 2 bases respectively, and no gene match explains 6 bases of the junction.